The 15 T cell receptor beta chains reported below all come from one sample, sequenced in a study of blood T cell repertoires in COVID-19. Sequencing was performed with immunoSEQ multiplex PCR; in TCRdb, only in-frame clones are kept and a portion is missing. The sample shows roughly 200,000 clones, approximately 85% of them seen only once. The sequenced sample was peripheral blood. These receptors came from a man between 60 and 75 years old with acute or convalescent COVID-19.

A note on this clone: Other DNA variants within this sample encode the same CDR3. The chain couples TRBV5-1 to TRBJ2-1, with 9 bases aligning to TRBD2. Germline V gene sequence: CDR1 SGHRS, CDR2 YFSETQ. The CDR3 loop spans 15 amino acids. J gave up 4 bases and V 2 bases, and 4 bases lay outside the gene matches. CDR3 in amino acids: CASSLTSGSYNEQFF. CDR3 nucleotide sequence: TGCGCCAGCAGCTTAACTAGCGGGTCTTACAATGAGCAGTTCTTC.

This clone has a single count. This chain connects TRBV7-3 to TRBJ2-1; D is possibly TRBD1 (6 bases). The CDR3 extends over 15 amino acids. V lost 7 bases to trimming and J lost 4 bases, with 17 bases between them. From germline, CDR1 is SGHTA and CDR2 FQGTGA. The CDR3 is CASTKTGQQYNEQFF. The CDR3 DNA is TGTGCCAGCACCAAGACAGGACAGCAATACAATGAGCAGTTCTTC.

V and J are TRBV21-1 and TRBJ2-3; TRBD2, the table's D call, was not compared with the DNA. TRBV21-1 is termed a pseudogene. The CDR3 is 18 residues long. The CDR3, as DNA: TGTGCCAGCAGCAAAGTCGGGAGGCCGGGACCACGCACAGATACGCAGTATTTT. This translates into CASSKVGRPGPRTDTQYF.

The J gene is TRBJ1-6, the V gene TRBV7-2, with D unclear. Germline CDR1 and CDR2: SGHTA and FQGNSA. The V gene lost 6 bases and the J gene lost 0 bases, with 9 bases spanning the gap. This CDR3 is built from 15 residues. CDR3 sequence (DNA): TGTGCCAGCAGTCCCGGTAACTCCTATAATTCACCCCTCCACTTT. Translated: CASSPGNSYNSPLHF.

J is TRBJ1-1 and V is TRBV19; D is undetermined. The V gene lost 2 bases and the J gene lost 1 base, with 5 bases spanning the gap. Germline loops: CDR1 LNHDA, CDR2 SQIVND (reference sequence). The CDR3 runs to 13 residues. CDR3 nucleotides: TGTGCCAGTAGTATACTAGAGAACACTGAAGCTTTCTTT. Translation gives CASSILENTEAFF.

The chain is built from TRBV5-6 and TRBJ1-3; D possibly corresponds to TRBD1 (5 bases). Germline values: CDR1 SGHDT, CDR2 YYEEEE. This CDR3 region has 16 residues. V was trimmed by 1 base and J by 4 bases, leaving 15 bases between them. The CDR3 sequence is CASSLMGGNSGNTIYF. CDR3 in DNA: TGTGCCAGCAGCTTGATGGGGGGGAACTCCGGAAACACCATATATTTT. The entire variable domain, with the rest obtained from reference TRBV5-6 and TRBJ1-3, is as follows: DAGVTQSPTHLIKTRGQQVTLRCSPKSGHDTVSWYQQALGQGPQFIFQYYEEEERQRGNFPDRFSGHQFPNYSSELNVNALLLGDSALYLCASSLMGGNSGNTIYFGEGSWLTVV.

The rearrangement uses TRBV28 and TRBJ2-1, with 14 bases matching TRBD2. This CDR3 spans 15 amino acids. Trimming cost V 7 bases and J 7 bases; bases outside gene matches: 6. The germline CDR1 and CDR2 sequences are MDHEN and SYDVKM. This CDR3 reads CASIPGTSGGNEQFF. The CDR3 DNA sequence: TGTGCCAGCATCCCAGGGACTAGCGGGGGAAATGAGCAGTTCTTC.

The chain recombines TRBV7-2 with TRBJ2-4, with D perhaps matching TRBD2 (6 bases). The CDR3 consists of 14 residues. V was pared by 5 bases and J by 2 bases, with 10 bases between. Germline V gene data show CDR1 as SGHTA and CDR2 as FQGNSA. The CDR3 sequence is CASSTGGTKNIQYF. The CDR3 DNA reads as TGTGCCAGCAGCACCGGGGGAACCAAAAACATTCAGTACTTC. Complete variable domain (other parts from reference TRBV7-2 and TRBJ2-4): GAGVSQSPSNKVTEKGKDVELRCDPISGHTALYWYRQSLGQGLEFLIYFQGNSAPDKSGLPSDRFSAERTGGSVSTLTIQRTQQEDSAVYLCASSTGGTKNIQYFGAGTRLSVL.

The chain combines TRBV9 with TRBJ2-7, with 8 bases matching TRBD2. V trimming: 0 bases; J trimming: 7 bases; junction bases outside the gene matches: 3. This CDR3 region has 13 residues. CDR1 is SGDLS and CDR2 is YYNGEE in the germline V gene. The CDR3 sequence is CASSVAGGWEQYF. The CDR3 DNA sequence: TGTGCCAGCAGCGTAGCGGGGGGGTGGGAGCAGTACTTC.

This rearrangement joins TRBV28 to TRBJ1-2, with TRBD1 matching over 8 bases. The V gene's germline CDR1 is MDHEN and CDR2 SYDVKM. The trim removed 5 bases at V and 2 bases at J, leaving 4 bases unmatched. This CDR3 comprises 14 residues. The CDR3 sequence: CASSTGGKNYGYTF. Here the CDR3 DNA reads TGTGCCAGCAGTACAGGGGGGAAGAACTATGGCTACACCTTC.

This sequence joins TRBV7-2 and TRBJ2-2, with D possibly matching TRBD2 (5 bases). CDR1 is SGHTA, CDR2 FQGNSA, per germline. Trimming took off 4 bases at V and 3 bases at J, with 15 bases between the two ends. The CDR3 is 16 amino acids. CDR3 sequence: CASSSSRGLDTGELFF. For the CDR3, the DNA is TGTGCCAGCAGCTCCTCTAGAGGGTTGGACACCGGGGAGCTGTTTTTT. The variable domain in full, completed from reference TRBV7-2 and TRBJ2-2, reads GAGVSQSPSNKVTEKGKDVELRCDPISGHTALYWYRQSLGQGLEFLIYFQGNSAPDKSGLPSDRFSAERTGGSVSTLTIQRTQQEDSAVYLCASSSSRGLDTGELFFGEGSRLTVL.

This rearrangement joins TRBV18 to TRBJ2-5; 7 bases fit TRBD2. The V gene end was trimmed by 2 bases and the J gene end by 4 bases; junction bases not matched to a gene: 4. CDR1 and CDR2 (germline): KGHSH, LQKENI. This CDR3 comprises 14 residues. CDR3 sequence reads: CASSPKSSGETQYF. Here the CDR3 DNA reads TGTGCCAGCTCACCAAAGTCTAGCGGAGAGACCCAGTACTTC.

V usage is TRBV20-1 and J usage is TRBJ2-1; 7 bases are shared with TRBD2. The germline V gene has CDR1 DFQATT and CDR2 SNEGSKA (reference sequence). The CDR3 is 11 amino acids. The CDR3 nucleotides are TGCGGGGGGGAGCGGGATTATGAGCAGTTCTTC. This sequence encodes CGGERDYEQFF.

This clone was detected once. The chain recombines TRBV6-5 with TRBJ1-4, with D possibly matching TRBD1 (5 bases). Germline CDR1 is MNHEY and CDR2 is SVGAGI. The CDR3 extends over 15 amino acids. Trimming took 2 bases from V and 0 from J, leaving 7 bases between them. The CDR3 reads CASSYDSATNEKLFF. DNA of the CDR3: TGTGCCAGCAGTTACGACAGTGCAACTAATGAAAAACTGTTTTTT.

The chain employs TRBV28 and TRBJ2-5; TRBD1 might be the D (6 bases). The V and J ends lost 1 base and 5 bases respectively, with 14 bases between them. The CDR3 totals 15 residues. The germline V gene has CDR1 MDHEN and CDR2 SYDVKM. The DNA of the CDR3 is TGTGCCAGCAGTTTATTCCCCCAGGGGCCGGAGACCCAGTACTTC. The encoded protein is CASSLFPQGPETQYF.